The source of this T cell receptor (beta chain) is a study of blood T cell repertoires in COVID-19. Trimming removed 4 bases at V and 2 bases at J, with 20 bases between. CDR1 is SGHAT, CDR2 FQNNGV, per germline. This CDR3 is built from 17 residues. Clones were read by immunoSEQ multiplex PCR, and TCRdb kept only the in-frame ones, dropping some. The profile shows over 450,000 clones, roughly 87% of them singletons. It was during active infection that Seattle patients were enrolled and then longitudinally followed. This receptor was taken from a man between 18 and 29 years old with COVID-19, enrolled during active disease. Sequenced sample: peripheral blood. The chain couples TRBV11-2 to TRBJ1-1, with TRBD1 as a possible D gene (6 bases). DNA for the CDR3: TGTGCCAGCAGCTCCCCCCTGGGGGCGAAGATCAACACTGAAGCTTTCTTT. It encodes CASSSPLGAKINTEAFF. Looking up the rest from reference TRBV11-2 and TRBJ1-1 gives the full variable domain: EAGVAQSPRYKIIEKRQSVAFWCNPISGHATLYWYQQILGQGPKLLIQFQNNGVVDDSQLPKDRFSAERLKGVDSTLKIQPAKLEDSAVYLCASSSPLGAKINTEAFFGQGTRLTVV.